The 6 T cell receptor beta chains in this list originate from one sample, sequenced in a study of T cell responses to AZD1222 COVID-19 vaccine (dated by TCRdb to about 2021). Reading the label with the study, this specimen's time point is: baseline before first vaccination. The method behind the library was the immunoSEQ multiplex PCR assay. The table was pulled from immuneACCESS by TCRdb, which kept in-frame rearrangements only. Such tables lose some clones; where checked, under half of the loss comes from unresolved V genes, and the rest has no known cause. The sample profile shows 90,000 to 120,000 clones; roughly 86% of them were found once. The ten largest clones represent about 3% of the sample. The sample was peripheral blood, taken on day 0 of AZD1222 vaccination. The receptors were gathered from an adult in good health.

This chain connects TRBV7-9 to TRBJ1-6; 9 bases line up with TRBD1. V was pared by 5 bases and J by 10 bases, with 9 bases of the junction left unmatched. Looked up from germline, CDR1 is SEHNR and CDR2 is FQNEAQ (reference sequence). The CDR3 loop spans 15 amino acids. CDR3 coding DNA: TGTGCCAGCAGCGCGTACAGGGGGCGGAAATCACCCCTCCACTTT. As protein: CASSAYRGRKSPLHF.

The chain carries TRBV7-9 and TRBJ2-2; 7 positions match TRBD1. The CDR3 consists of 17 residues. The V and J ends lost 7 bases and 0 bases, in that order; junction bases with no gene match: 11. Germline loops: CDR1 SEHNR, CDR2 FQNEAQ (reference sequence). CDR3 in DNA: TGTGCCAGCATCCCGGACAGGTTTAAGGCGAACACCGGGGAGCTGTTTTTT. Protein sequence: CASIPDRFKANTGELFF.

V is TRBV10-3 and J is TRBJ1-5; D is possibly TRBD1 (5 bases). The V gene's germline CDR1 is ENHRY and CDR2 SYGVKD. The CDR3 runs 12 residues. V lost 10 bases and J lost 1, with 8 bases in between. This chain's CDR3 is CATRGSNQPQHF. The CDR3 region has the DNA TGTGCCACCCGGGGGAGCAATCAGCCCCAGCATTTT.

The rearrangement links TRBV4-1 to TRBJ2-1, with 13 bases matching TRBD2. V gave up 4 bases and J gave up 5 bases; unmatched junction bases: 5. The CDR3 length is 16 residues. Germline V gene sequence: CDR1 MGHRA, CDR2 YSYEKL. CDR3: CASSRGTSGADNEQFF. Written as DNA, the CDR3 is TGCGCCAGCAGCCGAGGGACTAGCGGGGCTGACAATGAGCAGTTCTTC.

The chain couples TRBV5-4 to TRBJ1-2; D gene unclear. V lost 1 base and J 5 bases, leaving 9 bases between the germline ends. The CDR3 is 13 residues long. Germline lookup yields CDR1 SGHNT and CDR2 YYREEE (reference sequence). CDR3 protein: CASSLPGRYGYTF. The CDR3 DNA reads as TGTGCCAGCAGCTTGCCCGGGAGGTATGGCTACACCTTC.

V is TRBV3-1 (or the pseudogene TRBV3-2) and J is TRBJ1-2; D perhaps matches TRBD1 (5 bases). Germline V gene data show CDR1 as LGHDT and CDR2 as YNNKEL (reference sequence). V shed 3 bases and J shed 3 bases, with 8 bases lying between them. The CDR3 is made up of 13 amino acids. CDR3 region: CASSQDTDYGYTF. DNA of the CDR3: TGTGCCAGCAGCCAGGACACGGACTATGGCTACACCTTC.